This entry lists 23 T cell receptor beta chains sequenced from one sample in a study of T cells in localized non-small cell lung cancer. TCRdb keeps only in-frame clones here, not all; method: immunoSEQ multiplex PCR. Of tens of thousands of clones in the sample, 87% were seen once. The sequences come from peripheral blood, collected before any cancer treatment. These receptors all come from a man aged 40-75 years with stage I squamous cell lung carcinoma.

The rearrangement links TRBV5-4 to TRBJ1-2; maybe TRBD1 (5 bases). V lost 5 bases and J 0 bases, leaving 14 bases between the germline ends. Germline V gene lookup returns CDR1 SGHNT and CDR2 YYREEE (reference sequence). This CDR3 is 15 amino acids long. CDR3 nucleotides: TGTGCCAGCAGTCCCAAGCTGGGGCCTAACTATGGCTACACCTTC. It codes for CASSPKLGPNYGYTF.

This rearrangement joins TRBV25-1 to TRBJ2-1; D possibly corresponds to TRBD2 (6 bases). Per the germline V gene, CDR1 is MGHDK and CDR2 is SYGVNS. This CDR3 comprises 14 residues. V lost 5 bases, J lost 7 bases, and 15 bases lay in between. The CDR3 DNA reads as TGTGCCAGCAGTAAGCCTAGCGCTGGGAATGAGCAGTTCTTC. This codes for CASSKPSAGNEQFF.

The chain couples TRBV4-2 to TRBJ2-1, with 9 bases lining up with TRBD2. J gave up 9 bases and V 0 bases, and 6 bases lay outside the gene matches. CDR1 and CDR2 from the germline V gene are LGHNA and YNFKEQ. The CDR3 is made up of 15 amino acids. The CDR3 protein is CASSQDTRGGLEQFF. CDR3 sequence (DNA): TGTGCCAGCAGCCAAGATACGCGGGGGGGCCTTGAGCAGTTCTTC.

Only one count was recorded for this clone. CDR3 amino acids: CASSLSRAGNTIYF. DNA of the CDR3: TGTGCCAGCAGCTTATCCAGGGCTGGAAACACCATATATTTT. The rearrangement joins TRBV7-2 to TRBJ1-3, with a weak D call TRBD1 (5 bases). With 2 bases removed from V and 2 bases from J, the gap between germline ends came to 7 bases. The CDR3 loop spans 14 amino acids. Germline V gene lookup returns CDR1 SGHTA and CDR2 FQGNSA.

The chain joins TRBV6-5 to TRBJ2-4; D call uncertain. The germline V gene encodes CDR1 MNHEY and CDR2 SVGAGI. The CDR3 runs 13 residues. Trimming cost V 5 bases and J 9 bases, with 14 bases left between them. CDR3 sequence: CASSPSSLGIQYF. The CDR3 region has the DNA TGTGCCAGCAGTCCGTCGTCCTTGGGCATTCAGTACTTC.

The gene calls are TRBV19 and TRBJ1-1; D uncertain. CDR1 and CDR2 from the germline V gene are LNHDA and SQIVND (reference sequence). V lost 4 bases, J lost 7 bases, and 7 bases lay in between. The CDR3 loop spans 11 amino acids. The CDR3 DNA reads TGTGCCAGTAGTACTGTGGGTGAAGCTTTCTTT. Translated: CASSTVGEAFF.

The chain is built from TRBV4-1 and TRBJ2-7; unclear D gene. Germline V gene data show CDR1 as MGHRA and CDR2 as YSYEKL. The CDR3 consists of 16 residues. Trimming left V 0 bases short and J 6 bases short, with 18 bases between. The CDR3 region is CASSQDRRDRNREQYF. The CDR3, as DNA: TGCGCCAGCAGCCAAGATAGACGAGACCGCAACCGCGAGCAGTACTTC.

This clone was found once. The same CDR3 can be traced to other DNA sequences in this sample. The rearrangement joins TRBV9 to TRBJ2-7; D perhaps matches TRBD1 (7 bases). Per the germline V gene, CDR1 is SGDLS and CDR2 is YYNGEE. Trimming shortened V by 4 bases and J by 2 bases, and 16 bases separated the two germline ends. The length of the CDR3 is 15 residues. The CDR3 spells CASSPRTGGTYEQYF. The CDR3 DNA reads TGTGCCAGCAGCCCCCGGACAGGCGGGACCTACGAGCAGTACTTC.

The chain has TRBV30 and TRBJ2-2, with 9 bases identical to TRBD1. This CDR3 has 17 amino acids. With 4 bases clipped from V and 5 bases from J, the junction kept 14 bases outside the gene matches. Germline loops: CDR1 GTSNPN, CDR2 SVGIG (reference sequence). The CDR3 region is CAWNGIFGTGRTGELFF. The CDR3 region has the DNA TGTGCCTGGAATGGGATTTTCGGGACAGGGCGTACCGGGGAGCTGTTTTTT.

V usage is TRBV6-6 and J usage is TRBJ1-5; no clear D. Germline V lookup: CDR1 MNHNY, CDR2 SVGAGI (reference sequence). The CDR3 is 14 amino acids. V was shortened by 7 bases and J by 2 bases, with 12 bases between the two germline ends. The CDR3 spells CASTGGRGNQPQHF. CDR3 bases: TGTGCCAGCACGGGAGGGAGAGGCAATCAGCCCCAGCATTTT.

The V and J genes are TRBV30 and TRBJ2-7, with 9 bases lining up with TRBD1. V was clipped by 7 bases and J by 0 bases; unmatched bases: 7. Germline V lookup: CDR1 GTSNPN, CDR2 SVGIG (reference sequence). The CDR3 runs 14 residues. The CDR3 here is CASGKTGGSYEQYF. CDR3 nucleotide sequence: TGTGCCTCGGGGAAGACAGGGGGCTCCTACGAGCAGTACTTC.

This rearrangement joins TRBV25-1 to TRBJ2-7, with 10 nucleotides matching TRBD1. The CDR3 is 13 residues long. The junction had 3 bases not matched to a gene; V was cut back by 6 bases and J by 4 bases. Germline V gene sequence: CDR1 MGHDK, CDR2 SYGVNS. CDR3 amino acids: CASSGQGGYEQYF. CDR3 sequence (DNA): TGTGCCAGCAGCGGACAGGGGGGTTACGAGCAGTACTTC.

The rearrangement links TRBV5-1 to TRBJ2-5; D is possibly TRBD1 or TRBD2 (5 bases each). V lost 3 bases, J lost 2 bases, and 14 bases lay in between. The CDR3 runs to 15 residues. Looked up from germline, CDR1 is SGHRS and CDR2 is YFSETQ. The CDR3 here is CASSSPGRPQETQYF. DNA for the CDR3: TGCGCCAGCAGCTCACCGGGACGCCCACAAGAGACCCAGTACTTC. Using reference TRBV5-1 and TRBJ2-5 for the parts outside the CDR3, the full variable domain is KAGVTQTPRYLIKTRGQQVTLSCSPISGHRSVSWYQQTPGQGLQFLFEYFSETQRNKGNFPGRFSGRQFSNSRSEMNVSTLELGDSALYLCASSSPGRPQETQYFGPGTRLLVL.

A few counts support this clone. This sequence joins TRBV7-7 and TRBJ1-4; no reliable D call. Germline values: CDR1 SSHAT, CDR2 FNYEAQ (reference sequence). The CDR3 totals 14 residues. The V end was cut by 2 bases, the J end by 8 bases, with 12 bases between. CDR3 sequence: CASSLHPGDEKLFF. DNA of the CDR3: TGTGCCAGCAGCTTACATCCGGGTGACGAAAAACTGTTTTTT.

Here the CDR3 DNA reads TGTGCCAGCAGCGTAGAGTCCTCTATTGGGGCAACCGAAGCTTTCTTT. Protein sequence: CASSVESSIGATEAFF. The chain employs TRBV9 and TRBJ1-1, with D tentatively TRBD1 (5 bases). Germline lookup yields CDR1 SGDLS and CDR2 YYNGEE. This CDR3 has 16 residues. V lost 0 bases and J 8 bases, leaving 20 bases between the germline ends. The full variable domain, rest sourced from reference TRBV9 and TRBJ1-1, is DSGVTQTPKHLITATGQRVTLRCSPRSGDLSVYWYQQSLDQGLQFLIQYYNGEERAKGNILERFSAQQFPDLHSELNLSSLELGDSALYFCASSVESSIGATEAFFGQGTRLTVV.

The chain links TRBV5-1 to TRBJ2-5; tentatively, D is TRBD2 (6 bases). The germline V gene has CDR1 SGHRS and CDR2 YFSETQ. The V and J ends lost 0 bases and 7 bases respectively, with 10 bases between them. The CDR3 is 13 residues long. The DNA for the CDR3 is TGCGCCAGCAGCTTGGAAGCGGGTGGGACCCAGTACTTC. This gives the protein CASSLEAGGTQYF.

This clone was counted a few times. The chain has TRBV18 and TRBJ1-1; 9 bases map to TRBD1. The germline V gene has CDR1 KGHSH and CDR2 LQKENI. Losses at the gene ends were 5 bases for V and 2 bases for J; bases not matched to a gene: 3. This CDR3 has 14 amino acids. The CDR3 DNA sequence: TGTGCCAGCTCAGCACAGGGGGCTAACACTGAAGCTTTCTTT. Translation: CASSAQGANTEAFF. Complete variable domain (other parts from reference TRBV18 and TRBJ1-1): NAGVMQNPRHLVRRRGQEARLRCSPMKGHSHVYWYRQLPEEGLKFMVYLQKENIIDESGMPKERFSAEFPKEGPSILRIQQVVRGDSAAYFCASSAQGANTEAFFGQGTRLTVV.

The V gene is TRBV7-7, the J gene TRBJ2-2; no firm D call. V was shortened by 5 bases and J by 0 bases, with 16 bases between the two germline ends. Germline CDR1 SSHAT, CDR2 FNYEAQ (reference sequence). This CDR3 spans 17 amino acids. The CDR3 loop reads CASSPSSRVANTGELFF. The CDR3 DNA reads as TGTGCCAGCAGCCCCTCGTCTAGGGTCGCGAACACCGGGGAGCTGTTTTTT.

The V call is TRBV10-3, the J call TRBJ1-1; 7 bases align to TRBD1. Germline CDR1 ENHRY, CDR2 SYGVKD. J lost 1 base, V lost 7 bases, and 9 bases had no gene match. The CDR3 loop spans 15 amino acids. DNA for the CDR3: TGTGCCATCACCGGACAGGTCAAGGGGAACACTGAAGCTTTCTTT. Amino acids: CAITGQVKGNTEAFF.

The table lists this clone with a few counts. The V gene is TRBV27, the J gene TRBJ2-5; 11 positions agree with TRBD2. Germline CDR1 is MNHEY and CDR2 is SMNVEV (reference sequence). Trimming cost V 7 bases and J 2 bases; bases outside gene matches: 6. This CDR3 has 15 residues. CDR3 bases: TGTGCCAGCAAAATAGCGGGGGGGCGGCAAGAGACCCAGTACTTC. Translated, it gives CASKIAGGRQETQYF.

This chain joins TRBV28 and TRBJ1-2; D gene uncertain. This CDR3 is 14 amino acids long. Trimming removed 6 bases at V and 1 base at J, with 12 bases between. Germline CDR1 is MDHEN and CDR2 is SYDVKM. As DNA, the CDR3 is TGTGCCAGCAGGCGACTGGGCATTAACTATGGCTACACCTTC. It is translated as CASRRLGINYGYTF.

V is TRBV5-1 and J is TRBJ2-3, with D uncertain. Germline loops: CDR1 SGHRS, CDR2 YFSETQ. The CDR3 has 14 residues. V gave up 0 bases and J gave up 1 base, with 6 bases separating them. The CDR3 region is CASSLGPGTDTQYF. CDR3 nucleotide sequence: TGCGCCAGCAGCTTGGGACCCGGCACAGATACGCAGTATTTT.

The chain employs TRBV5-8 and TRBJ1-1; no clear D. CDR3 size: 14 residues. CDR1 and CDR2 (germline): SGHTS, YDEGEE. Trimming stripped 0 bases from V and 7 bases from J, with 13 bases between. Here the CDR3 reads CASSLVNRQHEAFF. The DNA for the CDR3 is TGTGCCAGCAGCTTGGTTAATCGGCAGCATGAAGCTTTCTTT.